This T cell receptor (beta chain) derives from a study of post-analysis software for immune sequencing data. Broader study findings: Compared against controls, patients with multiple sclerosis displayed significantly lower normalized Chao1 diversity. Controls had lower frequencies than patients of about five TRBV segments, which included TRBV5-6, TRBV5-1 and TRBV20-1.

Unique molecular identifiers featured in each of the TCR beta cDNA libraries. Hundreds of thousands of cDNA molecules came from about 1 to 10 million T cells. In TCRdb, the PCR reads were re-called with MiXCR into one record per CDR3 protein. The sample yields about 200,000 distinct CDR3 sequences, roughly 28% seen once. The sample holds many counts of this clonotype. Antigen specificity is unknown. Germline lookup yields CDR1 SGHVS and CDR2 FQNEAQ. This CDR3 is 14 amino acids long. V lost 5 bases and J 5 bases, leaving 13 bases between the germline ends. The sequence was obtained from a girl aged 2-17 years with multiple sclerosis. This sequence joins TRBV7-8 and TRBJ1-5, with D perhaps matching TRBD1 (6 bases). Material for sequencing was blood. The CDR3 nucleotides are TGTGCCAGCAGCCTAGGGGGTCTGGATCAGCCCCAGCATTTT. It codes for CASSLGGLDQPQHF.